This T cell receptor (beta chain) was captured in a study of cytomegalovirus exposure and HLA in healthy donors. Regarding the study as a whole: The classifier, whose performance was assessed in both the original and validation cohorts, reportedly diagnosed cytomegalovirus status with high specificity and sensitivity. The study flagged around 150 TCR beta chains as cytomegalovirus-associated. There were a few CMV-associated chains whose specificity for CMV antigens was confirmed in vitro.

The donors were part of the validation cohort of over a hundred subjects. That cohort was separate from the first cohort, which comprised 500 to 850 subjects. The method was immunoSEQ multiplex PCR; TCRdb's version includes in-frame clones alone and lacks a portion of them. The table lists 150,000 to 180,000 clones, approximately 86% of them singletons. The CDR3 has 15 residues. The V and J ends lost 4 bases and 4 bases, in that order; junction bases with no gene match: 3. CDR1 is SNHLY, CDR2 FYNNEI, per germline. The count of this clone is one. The antigen remains unidentified. This TCR derives from a human donor in good health. The gene calls are TRBV2 and TRBJ2-1; 11 bases agree with TRBD2. Input material: PBMCs. The CDR3, as DNA: TGTGCCAGCAGTGTTGCTAGCGGGAGGTACAATGAGCAGTTCTTC. It translates to CASSVASGRYNEQFF.